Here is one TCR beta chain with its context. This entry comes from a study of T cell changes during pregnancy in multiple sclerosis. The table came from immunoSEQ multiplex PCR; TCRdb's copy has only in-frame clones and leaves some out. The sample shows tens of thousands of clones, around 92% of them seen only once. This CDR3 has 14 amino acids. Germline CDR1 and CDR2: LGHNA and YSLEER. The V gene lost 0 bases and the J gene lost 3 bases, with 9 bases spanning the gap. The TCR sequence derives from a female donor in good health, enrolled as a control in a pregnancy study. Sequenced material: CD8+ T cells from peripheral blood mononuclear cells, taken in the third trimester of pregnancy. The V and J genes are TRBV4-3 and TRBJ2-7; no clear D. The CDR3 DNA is TGCGCCAGCAGCCAAGATTTGGCCAGCTACGAGCAGTACTTC. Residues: CASSQDLASYEQYF.